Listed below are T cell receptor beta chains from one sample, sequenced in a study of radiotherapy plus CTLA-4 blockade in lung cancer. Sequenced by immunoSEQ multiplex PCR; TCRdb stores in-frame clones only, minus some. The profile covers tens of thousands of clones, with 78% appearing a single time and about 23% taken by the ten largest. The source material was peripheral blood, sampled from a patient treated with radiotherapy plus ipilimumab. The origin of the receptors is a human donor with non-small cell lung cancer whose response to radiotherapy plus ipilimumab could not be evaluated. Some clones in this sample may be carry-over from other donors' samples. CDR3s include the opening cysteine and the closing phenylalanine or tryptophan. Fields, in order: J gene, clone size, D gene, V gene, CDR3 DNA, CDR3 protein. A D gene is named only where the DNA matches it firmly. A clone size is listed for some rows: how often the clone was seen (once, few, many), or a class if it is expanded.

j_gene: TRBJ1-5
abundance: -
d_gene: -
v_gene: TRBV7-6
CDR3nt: TGTGCCAGCAGCCCCGCACCGGGGGGGATCGATCAGCCCCAGCATTTT
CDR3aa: CASSPAPGGIDQPQHF

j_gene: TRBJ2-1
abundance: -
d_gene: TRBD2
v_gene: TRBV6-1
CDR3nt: TGTGCCAGCAGGAAGGGACTAGCGGGGGACAATGAGCAGTTCTTC
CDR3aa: CASRKGLAGDNEQFF

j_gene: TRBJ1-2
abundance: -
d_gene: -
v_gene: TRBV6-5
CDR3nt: TGTGCCAGCAGTCGCGGTGGTGGCTACACCTTC
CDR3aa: CASSRGGGYTF

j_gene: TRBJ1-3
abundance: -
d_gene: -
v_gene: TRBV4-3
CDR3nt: TGCGCCAGCAGCCAAGGGACCCGGAGGCAGTCCTCTGGAAACACCATATATTTT
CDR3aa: CASSQGTRRQSSGNTIYF

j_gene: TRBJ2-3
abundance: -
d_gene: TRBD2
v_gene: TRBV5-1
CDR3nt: TGCGCCAGCAGCTTGGGTGGCAGCGGGGGCACAGATACGCAGTATTTT
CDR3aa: CASSLGGSGGTDTQYF

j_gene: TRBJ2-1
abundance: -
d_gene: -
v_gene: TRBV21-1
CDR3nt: TGTGCCAGCAGCATACATGGGGCTAGCTCCTACAATGAGCAGTTCTTC
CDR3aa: CASSIHGASSYNEQFF

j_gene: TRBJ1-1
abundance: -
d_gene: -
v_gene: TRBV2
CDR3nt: TGTGCCAGCGAATCAGGGTTGAACACTGAAGCTTTCTTT
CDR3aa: CASESGLNTEAFF

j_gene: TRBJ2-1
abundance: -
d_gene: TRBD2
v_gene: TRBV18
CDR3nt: TGTGCCAGCTCACCTCCTAGCGGGGGGGCCGGCTACAATGAGCAGTTCTTC
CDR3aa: CASSPPSGGAGYNEQFF

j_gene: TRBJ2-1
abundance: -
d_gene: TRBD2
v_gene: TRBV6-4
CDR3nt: TGTGCCAGCAGTGACCTTAGCGGGGGGGCGAACTACAATGAGCAGTTCTTC
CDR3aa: CASSDLSGGANYNEQFF

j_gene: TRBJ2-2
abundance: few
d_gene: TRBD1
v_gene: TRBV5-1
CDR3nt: TGCGCCAGCAGCTTGGGGGGACAGGGAGTGACCGGGGAGCTGTTTTTT
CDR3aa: CASSLGGQGVTGELFF

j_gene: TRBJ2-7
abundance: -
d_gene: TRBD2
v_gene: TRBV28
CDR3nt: TGTGCCAGCAGTCCATACCGGGGGGGCTACGAGCAGTACTTC
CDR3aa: CASSPYRGGYEQYF

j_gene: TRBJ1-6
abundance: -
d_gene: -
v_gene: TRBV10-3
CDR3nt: TGTGCCATCAGTGAGTCGGGAAGGAGGGCTAATTCACCCCTCCACTTT
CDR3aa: CAISESGRRANSPLHF

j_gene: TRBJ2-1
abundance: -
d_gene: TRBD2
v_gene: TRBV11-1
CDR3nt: TGTGCCAGCAGTCCTAGCGGGGGGACCTACAATGAGCAGTTCTTC
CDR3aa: CASSPSGGTYNEQFF

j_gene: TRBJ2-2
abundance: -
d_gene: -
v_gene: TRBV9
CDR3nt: TGTGCCAGCAGCTCCCGGGTTCTGGGCACCGGGGAGCTGTTTTTT
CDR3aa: CASSSRVLGTGELFF

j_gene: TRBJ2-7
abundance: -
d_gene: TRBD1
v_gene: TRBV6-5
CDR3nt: TGTGCCAGCAGTTACGACAGGGGTTACGAGCAGTACTTC
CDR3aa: CASSYDRGYEQYF

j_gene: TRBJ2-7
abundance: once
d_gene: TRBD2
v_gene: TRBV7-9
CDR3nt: TGTGCCACCACCGCGGGGGTTGGGGAGGGGAACGAGCAGTACTTC
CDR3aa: CATTAGVGEGNEQYF

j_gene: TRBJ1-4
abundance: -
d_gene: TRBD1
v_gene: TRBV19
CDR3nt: TGTGCCAGTAGTTCGGGACAGGGGATTGCAACTAATGAAAAACTGTTTTTT
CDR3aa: CASSSGQGIATNEKLFF

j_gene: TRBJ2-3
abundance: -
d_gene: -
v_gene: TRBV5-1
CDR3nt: TGCGCCAGCAGCTCTATCAGGGGAGATACGCAGTATTTT
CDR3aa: CASSSIRGDTQYF

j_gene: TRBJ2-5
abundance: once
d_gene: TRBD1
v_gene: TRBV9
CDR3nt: TGTGCCAGCAGCGTAGGGGACAGCCAAGAGACCCAGTACTTC
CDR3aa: CASSVGDSQETQYF

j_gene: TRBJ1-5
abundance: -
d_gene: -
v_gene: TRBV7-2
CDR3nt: TGTGCCAGCAGCTTAGGGGCGCCATGGGAGGATCAGCCCCAGCATTTT
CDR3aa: CASSLGAPWEDQPQHF

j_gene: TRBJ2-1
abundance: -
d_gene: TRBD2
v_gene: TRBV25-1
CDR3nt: TGTGCCAGCAGTGAATACGGACTAGCGGAAGTCTTC
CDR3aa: CASSEYGLAEVF

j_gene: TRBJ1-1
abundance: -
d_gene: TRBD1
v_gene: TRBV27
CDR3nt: TGTGCCAGCAGGGAAAGACAGGGGCGGGGGAACACTGAAGCTTTCTTT
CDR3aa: CASRERQGRGNTEAFF

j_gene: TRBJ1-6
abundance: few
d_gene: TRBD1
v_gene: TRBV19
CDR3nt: TGTGCCAGTACGACGGACAGGGGAAATTCACCCCTCCACTTT
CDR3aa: CASTTDRGNSPLHF

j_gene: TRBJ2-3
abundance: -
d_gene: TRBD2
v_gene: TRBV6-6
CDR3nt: TGTGCCAGCAGTTACCAACGGGGGGTGGATACGCAGTATTTT
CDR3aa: CASSYQRGVDTQYF

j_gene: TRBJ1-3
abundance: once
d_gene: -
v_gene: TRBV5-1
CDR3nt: TGCGCCAGCAGAAGCGGCCCCTCTGGAAACACCATATATTTT
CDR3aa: CASRSGPSGNTIYF

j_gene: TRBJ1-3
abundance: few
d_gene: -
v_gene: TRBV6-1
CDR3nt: TGTGCCAGCAGCATCGACTGGACAGAAGGAAACACCATATATTTT
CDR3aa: CASSIDWTEGNTIYF

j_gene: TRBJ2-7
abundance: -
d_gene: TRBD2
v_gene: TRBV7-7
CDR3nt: TGTGCCAGCAGCCCGAATTCGGGACTAGCGGGGTTCTTCTTC
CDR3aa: CASSPNSGLAGFFF

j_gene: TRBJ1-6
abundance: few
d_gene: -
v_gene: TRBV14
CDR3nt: TGTGCCAGCAGCCAACCGGGAACGGATTCACCCCTCCACTTT
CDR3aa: CASSQPGTDSPLHF

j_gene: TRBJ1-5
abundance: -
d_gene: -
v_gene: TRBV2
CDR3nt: TGTGCCAGCAGACAGGGTTATAGCAATCAGCCCCAGCATTTT
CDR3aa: CASRQGYSNQPQHF

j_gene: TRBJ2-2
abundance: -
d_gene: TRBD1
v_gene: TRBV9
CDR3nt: TGTGCCAGCAGCGTAGGGGCTCCGGGACAGGTGCCCACCGGGGAGCTGTTTTTT
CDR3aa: CASSVGAPGQVPTGELFF

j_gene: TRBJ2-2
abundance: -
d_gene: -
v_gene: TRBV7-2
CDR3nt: TGTGCCAGCAGCTTAATGGCAGGGAGGACCGGGGAGCTGTTTTTT
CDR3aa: CASSLMAGRTGELFF

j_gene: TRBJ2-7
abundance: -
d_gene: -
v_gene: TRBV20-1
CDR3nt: TGCAGTGCTAGAGAGGGCAACGAGCAGTACTTC
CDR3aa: CSAREGNEQYF

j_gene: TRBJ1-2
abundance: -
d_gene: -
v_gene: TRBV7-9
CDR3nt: TGTGCCAGCAGCTTCGGTTGGGGCTACACCTTC
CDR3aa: CASSFGWGYTF

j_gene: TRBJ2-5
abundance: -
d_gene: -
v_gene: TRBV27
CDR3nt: TGTGCCAGCAGACGGGACTTAGCAGGAGAGACCCAGTACTTC
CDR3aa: CASRRDLAGETQYF

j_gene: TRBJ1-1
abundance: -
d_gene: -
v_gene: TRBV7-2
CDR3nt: TGTGCCAGCAGCTTAGTCACGGGGGGGGGCACTGAAGCTTTCTTT
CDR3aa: CASSLVTGGGTEAFF

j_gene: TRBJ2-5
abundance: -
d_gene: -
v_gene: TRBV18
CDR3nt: TGTGCCAGCTCACCACCTGGGGGCTCCCAAGAGACCCAGTACTTC
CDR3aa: CASSPPGGSQETQYF